This TCR beta chain is from a study of shared clonotypes between healthy human individuals. CDR1 and CDR2 from the germline V gene are SGHNT and YYREEE (reference sequence). The J segment lost 3 bases and the V segment lost 4 bases, leaving 4 bases of the junction unmatched. CDR3 length equals 15 residues. Assay: immunoSEQ multiplex PCR; the TCRdb copy retains only in-frame clones and omits some. The table records 2,500,000 or so clones, just under 95% of them present only once. The chain combines TRBV5-4 with TRBJ1-4; 9 positions match TRBD1. Sequenced sample: naive CD4+ T cells from PBMCs. Subset: CD45RA+ positively selected. This receptor was obtained from a man aged 18 to 30 in good health. Some clones in this sample may be carry-over from other donors' samples. The CDR3 protein is CASSPGTGPNEKLFF. CDR3 in DNA: TGTGCCAGCAGCCCAGGGACAGGGCCTAATGAAAAACTGTTTTTT. The full variable domain, rest sourced from reference TRBV5-4 and TRBJ1-4, is ETGVTQSPTHLIKTRGQQVTLRCSSQSGHNTVSWYQQALGQGPQFIFQYYREEENGRGNFPPRFSGLQFPNYSSELNVNALELDDSALYLCASSPGTGPNEKLFFGSGTQLSVL.